These T cell receptor beta chains were read from a single sample in a study of shared clonotypes between healthy human individuals. Clones were sequenced by immunoSEQ multiplex PCR, and TCRdb holds only the in-frame ones, with some missing. The repertoire has about 330,000 clones, roughly 70% of them found once; the top ten carry about 9.4%. Material: memory CD4+ T cells sorted from blood. These receptor sequences come from a man in his thirties or forties in good health. The CDR3 runs from the conserved cysteine through the conserved F or W. D genes are given only for firm matches. Only part of the rows carry a size: once, few, many, or a class if the clone is expanded.

j_call d_call clone_size v_call cdr3_nt cdr3_aa
TRBJ1-1 - - TRBV18 TGTGCCAGCTCGCCAACGCCGGGGGATGAAGCTTTCTTT CASSPTPGDEAFF
TRBJ1-1 TRBD1 - TRBV30 TGTGCCTGGAGTGGGGACAGGGGGACTGGAGCTTTCTTT CAWSGDRGTGAFF
TRBJ2-5 - - TRBV28 TGTGCCAGCAGTTCAGCCTTGGGGGAAGAGACCCAGTACTTC CASSSALGEETQYF
TRBJ2-5 - few TRBV9 TGTGCCAGCAGCATCACGGACTGGCCAGAGACCCAGTACTTC CASSITDWPETQYF
TRBJ2-5 - - TRBV27 TGTGCCAGCAGTATCACCGACGGACTGAACCTTGCTTTGGAGACCCAGTACTTC CASSITDGLNLALETQYF
TRBJ2-1 - - TRBV5-1 TGCGCCACCGGTTCTCTTGACAATGAGCAGTTCTTC CATGSLDNEQFF
TRBJ2-7 TRBD1 - TRBV2 TGTGCCAGCAAAGCCAGGACAGGAGACTACGAGCAGTACTTC CASKARTGDYEQYF
TRBJ1-4 TRBD1 - TRBV7-9 TGTGCCAGCAGCTTAGACGCAGGGGGAGGTGAAAAACTGTTTTTT CASSLDAGGGEKLFF
TRBJ2-1 - - TRBV27 TGTGCCAGCAGTTCCGGGAGCTCCTACAATGAGCAGTTCTTC CASSSGSSYNEQFF
TRBJ2-6 - - TRBV6-1 TGTGCCAGCAGTGACAGGGGCAGAGGCTCTGGGGCCAACGTCCTGACTTTC CASSDRGRGSGANVLTF
TRBJ2-5 TRBD1 - TRBV6-1 TGTGCCAGCAGCCTAGACAGGGTCCGAGAGACCCAGTACTTC CASSLDRVRETQYF
TRBJ1-1 TRBD1 - TRBV18 TGTGCCAGCTCCAACGACAGGGGGTCTTGGGCTGAAGCTTTCTTT CASSNDRGSWAEAFF
TRBJ2-3 TRBD1 - TRBV18 TGTGCCAGCTCACCGCTCGGGGGACAGGGCACAGATACGCAGTATTTT CASSPLGGQGTDTQYF
TRBJ2-5 - - TRBV11-2 TGTGCCAGCAGCTTAGTGGGGTCCCCGGGGGAGACCCAGTACTTC CASSLVGSPGETQYF
TRBJ2-3 - once TRBV7-3 TGTGCCAGCAGCTTAGGAACAGGAGGGCAAAATACGCAGTATTTT CASSLGTGGQNTQYF
TRBJ2-2 - - TRBV5-5 TGTGCCAGCAGCTTGAGGAGTCCGCGGACTACAAACACCGGGGAGCTGTTTTTT CASSLRSPRTTNTGELFF
TRBJ2-7 - few TRBV7-2 TGTGCCAGCAGCTTTGAAGCTGAGCGCGAGCAGTACTTC CASSFEAEREQYF
TRBJ2-2 TRBD1 - TRBV6-6 TGTGCCAGCAGTACCCAGGGGGTCCGGGAGCTGTTTTTT CASSTQGVRELFF
TRBJ2-4 TRBD2 few TRBV6-1 TGTGCCAGCAGTGACCGGTCCGGGACTAGGAAGAAAAACATTCAGTACTTC CASSDRSGTRKKNIQYF
TRBJ2-1 - - TRBV11-2 TGTGCCAGCAGCCGGGGACCAGACAATGAGCAGTTCTTC CASSRGPDNEQFF
TRBJ2-2 TRBD1 - TRBV15 TGTGCCACCAGCGGCCCCCGGGACAGACGGAACACCGGGGAGCTGTTTTTT CATSGPRDRRNTGELFF
TRBJ1-3 - - TRBV2 TGTGCCAGCAGTGATCGTACGGGCTCTGGAAACACCATATATTTT CASSDRTGSGNTIYF
TRBJ2-2 - - TRBV29-1 TGCAGCGTTGGGTTTCGGACCTCCACCGGGGAGCTGTTTTTT CSVGFRTSTGELFF
TRBJ2-5 - - TRBV6-6 TGTGCCAGCAGAAACCAAGTAGGTAGAGAGACCCAGTACTTC CASRNQVGRETQYF
TRBJ2-1 TRBD2 few TRBV5-1 TGCGCCAGCAGCTTTACAGTCGCGGGAGCGAGTGAGCAGTTCTTC CASSFTVAGASEQFF
TRBJ1-2 - - TRBV5-1 TGCGCCAGCAGCGACTCCAGGGTTGGCTACACCTTC CASSDSRVGYTF
TRBJ2-1 TRBD1 few TRBV5-4 TGTGCCAGCAGCTGGGACAGTCATAATGAGCAGTTCTTC CASSWDSHNEQFF
TRBJ2-1 - - TRBV5-1 TGCGCCAGCACCATGCCCGGTCTCGGCAATGAGCAGTTCTTC CASTMPGLGNEQFF
TRBJ2-7 TRBD2 - TRBV28 TGTGCCAGCAGTTTACAACTAGCGGGGGCGGTACAAGGGCAGTACTTC CASSLQLAGAVQGQYF
TRBJ2-2 TRBD2 - TRBV9 TGTGCCAGCAGCTTGGGACTAGCGGGAGGCACCGGGGAGCTGTTTTTT CASSLGLAGGTGELFF
TRBJ2-3 - - TRBV7-2 TGTGCCAGCAGCTTAGACACAGATACGCAGTATTTT CASSLDTDTQYF
TRBJ2-1 - - TRBV5-1 TGCGCCAGCAGCTTGGGCAACGCCGCCTACAATGAGCAGTTCTTC CASSLGNAAYNEQFF
TRBJ1-4 - - TRBV7-2 TGTGCCAGCAGCTTCGTTGATGAAAAACTGTTTTTT CASSFVDEKLFF
TRBJ2-5 - - TRBV10-2 TGCGCCAGCAGTGAGTGGGCAGGGGGAGGGAATCAAGAGACCCAGTACTTC CASSEWAGGGNQETQYF
TRBJ2-7 TRBD1 few TRBV7-8 TGTGCCAGCAGCTCACCCGGGACAGGGGCCCTTACAGAGCAGTACTTC CASSSPGTGALTEQYF
TRBJ1-1 - once TRBV5-5 TGTGCCAGCAGCTCTAACATTGTGATGAACACTGAAGCTTTCTTT CASSSNIVMNTEAFF
TRBJ2-1 TRBD1 many TRBV11-2 TGTGCCAGCCGACCGACCGGGACAGCCCCCTACAATGAGCAGTTCTTC CASRPTGTAPYNEQFF
TRBJ1-3 - - TRBV5-1 TGCGCCAGCAGCACCGACGGCACCTCTGGAAACACCATATATTTT CASSTDGTSGNTIYF
TRBJ1-2 - - TRBV5-8 TGTGCCAGCAGCTTGTTACAGGGCTTTAACTATGGCTACACCTTC CASSLLQGFNYGYTF
TRBJ2-3 - - TRBV4-3 TGCGCCAGCAGCCAAGATTGGTCACGGGGTCTCGCAGATACGCAGTATTTT CASSQDWSRGLADTQYF
TRBJ1-2 - - TRBV5-1 TGCGCCAGCAGCTCGGACGTGGGCTATGGCTACACCTTC CASSSDVGYGYTF
TRBJ1-6 TRBD1 - TRBV6-6 TGTGCCAGTGGTACGGGACAGCAATCACCCCTCCACTTT CASGTGQQSPLHF
TRBJ1-2 - - TRBV29-1 TGCAGCGTTGTAAATCCGGGGGTCTCCTCTGGCTACACCTTC CSVVNPGVSSGYTF
TRBJ2-3 - - TRBV27 TGTGCCAGCAGTCCACTTATAAAAAGGGGAGATACGCAGTATTTT CASSPLIKRGDTQYF
TRBJ1-1 TRBD1 - TRBV7-2 TGTGCCAGCAGCAAACGACAGGGGAACACTGAAGCTTTCTTT CASSKRQGNTEAFF
TRBJ2-5 TRBD1 few TRBV10-3 TGTGCCACCAACTCCGGGACAGGGCAAGAGACCCAGTACTTC CATNSGTGQETQYF
TRBJ2-5 TRBD1 - TRBV7-2 TGTGCCAGCAGCTTAAAGGGACAGGGGAGAGAGACCCAGTACTTC CASSLKGQGRETQYF